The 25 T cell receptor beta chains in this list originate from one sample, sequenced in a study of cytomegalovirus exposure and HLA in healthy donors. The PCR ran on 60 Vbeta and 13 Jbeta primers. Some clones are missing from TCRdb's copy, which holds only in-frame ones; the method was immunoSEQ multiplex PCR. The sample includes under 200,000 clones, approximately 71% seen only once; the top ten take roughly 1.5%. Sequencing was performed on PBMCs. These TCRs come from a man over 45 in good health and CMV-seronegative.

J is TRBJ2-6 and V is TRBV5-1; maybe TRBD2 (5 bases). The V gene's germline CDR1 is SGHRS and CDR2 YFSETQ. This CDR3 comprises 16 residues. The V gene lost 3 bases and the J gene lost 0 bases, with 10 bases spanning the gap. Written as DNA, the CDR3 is TGCGCCAGCAGCTCCCGGGGAGTCTCTGGGGCCAACGTCCTGACTTTC. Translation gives CASSSRGVSGANVLTF. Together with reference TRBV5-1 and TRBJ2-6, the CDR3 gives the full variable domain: KAGVTQTPRYLIKTRGQQVTLSCSPISGHRSVSWYQQTPGQGLQFLFEYFSETQRNKGNFPGRFSGRQFSNSRSEMNVSTLELGDSALYLCASSSRGVSGANVLTFGAGSRLTVL.

CDR3 sequence reads: CASSPSGAGLQETQYF. CDR3 DNA: TGCGCCAGCAGCCCCTCCGGGGCGGGGCTTCAAGAGACCCAGTACTTC. The chain recombines TRBV5-1 with TRBJ2-5, with D maybe TRBD2 (6 bases). The CDR3 is 16 amino acids. The ends were cut back, 4 bases at V and 2 bases at J, with 18 bases in the middle. From germline, CDR1 is SGHRS and CDR2 YFSETQ.

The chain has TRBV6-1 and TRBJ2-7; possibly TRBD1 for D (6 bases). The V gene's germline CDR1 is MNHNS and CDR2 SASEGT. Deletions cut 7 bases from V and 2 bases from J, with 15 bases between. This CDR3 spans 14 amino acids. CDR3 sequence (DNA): TGTGCCAGCACCCTCCTTGGGGGCACCTACGAGCAGTACTTC. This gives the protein CASTLLGGTYEQYF.

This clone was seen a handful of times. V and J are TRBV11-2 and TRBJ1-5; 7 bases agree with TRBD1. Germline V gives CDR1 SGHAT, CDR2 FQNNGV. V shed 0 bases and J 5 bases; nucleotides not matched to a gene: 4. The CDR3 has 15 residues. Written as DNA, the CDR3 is TGTGCCAGCAGCTTAGATAGGGGGCAGGATCAGCCCCAGCATTTT. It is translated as CASSLDRGQDQPQHF.

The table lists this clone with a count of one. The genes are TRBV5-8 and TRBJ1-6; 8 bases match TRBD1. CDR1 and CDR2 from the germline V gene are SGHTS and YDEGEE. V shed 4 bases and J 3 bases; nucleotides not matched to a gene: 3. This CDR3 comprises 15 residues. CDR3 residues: CASSPGQGYNSPLHF. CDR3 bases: TGTGCCAGCAGCCCTGGACAGGGCTATAATTCACCCCTCCACTTT. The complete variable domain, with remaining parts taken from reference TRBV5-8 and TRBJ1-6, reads EAGVTQSPTHLIKTRGQQATLRCSPISGHTSVYWYQQALGLGLQFLLWYDEGEERNRGNFPPRFSGRQFPNYSSELNVNALELEDSALYLCASSPGQGYNSPLHFGNGTRLTVT.

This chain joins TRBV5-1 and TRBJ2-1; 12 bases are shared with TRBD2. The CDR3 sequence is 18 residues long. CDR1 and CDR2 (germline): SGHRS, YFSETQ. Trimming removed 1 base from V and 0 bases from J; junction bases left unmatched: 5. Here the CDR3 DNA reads TGCGCCAGCAGCTTGCCTAGCGGGGGGGTCAGCTCCTACAATGAGCAGTTCTTC. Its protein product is CASSLPSGGVSSYNEQFF.

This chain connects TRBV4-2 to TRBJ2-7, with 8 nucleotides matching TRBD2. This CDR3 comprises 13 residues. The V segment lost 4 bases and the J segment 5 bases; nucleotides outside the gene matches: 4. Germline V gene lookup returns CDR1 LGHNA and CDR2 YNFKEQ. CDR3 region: CASSPRGDHEQYF. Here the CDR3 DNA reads TGTGCCAGCAGCCCGCGGGGGGACCACGAGCAGTACTTC.

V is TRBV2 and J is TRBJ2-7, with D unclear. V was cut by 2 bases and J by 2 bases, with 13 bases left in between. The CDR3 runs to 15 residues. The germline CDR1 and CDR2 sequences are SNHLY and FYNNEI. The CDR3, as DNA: TGTGCCAGCAGTGAAAGATTGGGCAGGACCTACGAGCAGTACTTC. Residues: CASSERLGRTYEQYF.

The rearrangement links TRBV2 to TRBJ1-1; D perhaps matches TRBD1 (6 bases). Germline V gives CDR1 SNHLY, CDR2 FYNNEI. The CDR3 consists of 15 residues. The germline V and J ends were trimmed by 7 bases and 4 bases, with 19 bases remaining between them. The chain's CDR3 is CASTINGGAGTEAFF. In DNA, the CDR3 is TGTGCCAGCACCATTAACGGGGGGGCCGGCACTGAAGCTTTCTTT.

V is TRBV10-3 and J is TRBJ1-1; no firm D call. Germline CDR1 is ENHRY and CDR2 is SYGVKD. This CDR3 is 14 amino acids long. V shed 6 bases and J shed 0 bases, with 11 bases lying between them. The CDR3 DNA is TGTGCCATCAGCGGGAAGGGAATGAACACTGAAGCTTTCTTT. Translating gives CAISGKGMNTEAFF.

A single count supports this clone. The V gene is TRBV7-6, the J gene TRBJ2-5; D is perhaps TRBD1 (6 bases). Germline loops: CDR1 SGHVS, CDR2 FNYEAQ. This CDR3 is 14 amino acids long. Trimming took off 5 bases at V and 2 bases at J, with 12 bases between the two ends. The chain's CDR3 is CASSQARGQETQYF. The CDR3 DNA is TGTGCCAGCAGCCAGGCCAGGGGACAAGAGACCCAGTACTTC.

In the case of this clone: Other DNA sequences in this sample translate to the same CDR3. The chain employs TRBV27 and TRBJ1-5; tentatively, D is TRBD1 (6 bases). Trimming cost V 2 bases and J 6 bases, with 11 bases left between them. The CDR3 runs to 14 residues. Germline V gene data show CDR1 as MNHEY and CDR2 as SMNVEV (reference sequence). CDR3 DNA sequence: TGTGCCAGCAGTTTAGGGGGCAAGGGTCAGCCCCAGCATTTT. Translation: CASSLGGKGQPQHF.

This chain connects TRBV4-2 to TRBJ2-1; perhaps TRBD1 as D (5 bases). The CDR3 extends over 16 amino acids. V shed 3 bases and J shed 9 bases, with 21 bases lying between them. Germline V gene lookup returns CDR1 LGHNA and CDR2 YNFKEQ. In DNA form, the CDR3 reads TGTGCCAGCAGCCACCCGATGTTAGGCAGGGCTAGTGAGCAGTTCTTC. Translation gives CASSHPMLGRASEQFF.

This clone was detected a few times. Here the CDR3 reads CASSGTSNTEAFF. CDR3 coding DNA: TGTGCCAGCAGCGGTACATCGAACACTGAAGCTTTCTTT. The rearrangement joins TRBV5-4 to TRBJ1-1; D remains unclear. This CDR3 has 13 residues. The germline CDR1 and CDR2 sequences are SGHNT and YYREEE (reference sequence). With 4 bases removed from V and 1 base from J, the gap between germline ends came to 8 bases.

This CDR3 reads CASRVRTGGYEQYF. The CDR3 coding sequence is TGTGCCAGCAGGGTAAGGACAGGGGGCTACGAGCAGTACTTC. The V call is TRBV27, the J call TRBJ2-7; 10 bases are shared with TRBD1. In germline, CDR1 is MNHEY, CDR2 SMNVEV (reference sequence). The CDR3 covers 14 residues. V was clipped by 6 bases and J by 3 bases; unmatched bases: 5.

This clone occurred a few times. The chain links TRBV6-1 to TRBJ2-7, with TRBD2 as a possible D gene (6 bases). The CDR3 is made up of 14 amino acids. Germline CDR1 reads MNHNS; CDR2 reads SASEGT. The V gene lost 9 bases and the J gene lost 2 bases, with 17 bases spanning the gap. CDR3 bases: TGTGCCAGTGTACCAGGGACTTTCCCCTACGAGCAGTACTTC. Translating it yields CASVPGTFPYEQYF.

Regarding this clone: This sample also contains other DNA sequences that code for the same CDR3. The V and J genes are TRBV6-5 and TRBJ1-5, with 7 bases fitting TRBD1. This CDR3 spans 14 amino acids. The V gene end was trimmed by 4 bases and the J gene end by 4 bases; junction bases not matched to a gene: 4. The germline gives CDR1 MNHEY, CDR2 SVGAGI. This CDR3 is CASSLQGRNQPQHF. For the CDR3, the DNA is TGTGCCAGCAGTTTACAGGGGAGGAATCAGCCCCAGCATTTT.

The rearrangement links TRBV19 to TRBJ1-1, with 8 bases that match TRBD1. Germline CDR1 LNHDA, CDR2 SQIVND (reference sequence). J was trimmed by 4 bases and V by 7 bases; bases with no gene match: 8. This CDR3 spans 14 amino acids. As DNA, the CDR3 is TGTGCCAGTATCACGCAGGGGGCGAGCACTGAAGCTTTCTTT. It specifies CASITQGASTEAFF.

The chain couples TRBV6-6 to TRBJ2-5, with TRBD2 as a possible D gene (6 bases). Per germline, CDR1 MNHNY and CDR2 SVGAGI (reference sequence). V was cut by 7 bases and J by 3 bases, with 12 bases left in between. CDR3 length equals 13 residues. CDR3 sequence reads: CASTPAGKETQYF. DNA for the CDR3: TGTGCCAGCACCCCGGCGGGGAAAGAGACCCAGTACTTC.

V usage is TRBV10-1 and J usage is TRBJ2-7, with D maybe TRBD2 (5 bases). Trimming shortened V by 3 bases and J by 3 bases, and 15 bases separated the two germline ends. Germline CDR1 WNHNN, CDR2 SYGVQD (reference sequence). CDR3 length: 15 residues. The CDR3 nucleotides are TGCGCCAGCAGTGAAGGGTCCCTGGGGAGCTACGAGCAGTACTTC. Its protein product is CASSEGSLGSYEQYF.

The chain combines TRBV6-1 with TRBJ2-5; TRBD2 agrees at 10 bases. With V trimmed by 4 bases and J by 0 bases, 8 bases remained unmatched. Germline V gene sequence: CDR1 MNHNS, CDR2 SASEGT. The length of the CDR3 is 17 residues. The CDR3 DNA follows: TGTGCCAGCAGTGTACGGCTAGCGGGGGCGAACCAAGAGACCCAGTACTTC. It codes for CASSVRLAGANQETQYF.

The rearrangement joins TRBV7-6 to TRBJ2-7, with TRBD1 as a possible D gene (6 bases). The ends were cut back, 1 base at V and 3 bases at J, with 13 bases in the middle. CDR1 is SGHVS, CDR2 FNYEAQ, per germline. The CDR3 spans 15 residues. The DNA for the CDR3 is TGTGCCAGCAGCTTAGATCGACAGGCTTTCTACGAGCAGTACTTC. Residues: CASSLDRQAFYEQYF.

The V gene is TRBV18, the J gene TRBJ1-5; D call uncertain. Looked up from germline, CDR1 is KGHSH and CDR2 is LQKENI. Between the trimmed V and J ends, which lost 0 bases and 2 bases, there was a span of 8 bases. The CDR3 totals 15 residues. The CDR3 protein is CASSPPAGGNQPQHF. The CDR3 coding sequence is TGTGCCAGCTCACCACCAGCCGGGGGCAATCAGCCCCAGCATTTT.

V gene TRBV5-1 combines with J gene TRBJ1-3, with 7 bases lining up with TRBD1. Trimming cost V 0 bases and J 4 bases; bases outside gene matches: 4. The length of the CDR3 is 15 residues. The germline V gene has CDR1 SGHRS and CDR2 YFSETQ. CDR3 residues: CASSLEGAKGNTIYF. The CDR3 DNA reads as TGCGCCAGCAGCTTGGAGGGGGCTAAAGGAAACACCATATATTTT.

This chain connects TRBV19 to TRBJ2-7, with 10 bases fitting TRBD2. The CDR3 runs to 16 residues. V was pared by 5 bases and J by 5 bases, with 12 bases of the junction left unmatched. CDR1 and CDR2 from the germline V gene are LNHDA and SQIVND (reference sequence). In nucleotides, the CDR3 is TGTGCCAGTAGTGATCTAGCGGGGGCCTCTCAGGACGAGCAGTACTTC. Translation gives CASSDLAGASQDEQYF.